The 16 T cell receptor beta chains given below trace back to one sample, sequenced in a study of OX40 agonist ivuxolimab in advanced cancers. Using immunoSEQ multiplex PCR, the repertoire was profiled, and TCRdb retains in-frame clones only, with some absent. The sample records almost 80,000 clones, 80% to 90% being singletons. Here the sequenced sample was CD4+ or CD8+ T cells sorted from blood, taken in a trial of the OX40 agonist ivuxolimab. The receptors shown here come from an adult with an advanced solid tumor such as melanoma, head and neck, liver or kidney cancer.

V gene TRBV28 combines with J gene TRBJ2-1; 9 bases are shared with TRBD2. The germline V gene has CDR1 MDHEN and CDR2 SYDVKM. The CDR3 is made up of 19 amino acids. Trimming cost V 7 bases and J 5 bases; bases outside gene matches: 21. The CDR3 bases are TGTGCCAGCATCCCCCGGCTGCTAGCGGGGCTCCTCGGCCACAATGAGCAGTTCTTC. Translating gives CASIPRLLAGLLGHNEQFF.

CDR3: CASSAIGSGEQFF. CDR3 coding DNA: TGCGCCAGCAGTGCCATCGGTTCCGGTGAGCAGTTCTTC. V and J are TRBV10-2 and TRBJ2-1; D is ambiguous. V was pared by 4 bases and J by 9 bases, with 13 bases between. CDR3 length equals 13 residues. Germline V gene data show CDR1 as WSHSY and CDR2 as SAAADI.

The gene calls are TRBV7-9 and TRBJ2-7; either TRBD1 or TRBD2 may supply D (7 bases each). Trimming took off 4 bases at V and 3 bases at J, with 13 bases between the two ends. Germline V lookup: CDR1 SEHNR, CDR2 FQNEAQ (reference sequence). CDR3 length: 14 residues. The CDR3 nucleotides read TGTGCCAGCAGCTCCAGGGGGGGGGTCTACGAGCAGTACTTC. Amino acid sequence: CASSSRGGVYEQYF.

This chain links TRBV2 with TRBJ2-1; D unclear. In germline, CDR1 is SNHLY, CDR2 FYNNEI. The CDR3 runs 15 residues. Trimming stripped 5 bases from V and 0 bases from J, with 11 bases between. The CDR3 bases are TGTGCCAGCAGTTCCCTGGTTTTCTCCTACAATGAGCAGTTCTTC. The encoded protein is CASSSLVFSYNEQFF.

V and J are TRBV4-3 and TRBJ2-6; TRBD2 aligns across 10 bases. V lost 1 base, J lost 0 bases, and 3 bases stayed unmatched. CDR1 is LGHNA and CDR2 is YSLEER in the germline V gene. The CDR3 is 18 amino acids. This CDR3 reads CASSQALAGTSGANVLTF. CDR3 DNA sequence: TGCGCCAGCAGCCAAGCACTAGCGGGAACCTCTGGGGCCAACGTCCTGACTTTC.

This chain connects TRBV14 to TRBJ2-5, with 8 bases lining up with TRBD1. Germline CDR1 reads SGHDN; CDR2 reads FVKESK. The CDR3 runs 16 residues. The junction had 13 bases not matched to a gene; V was cut back by 5 bases and J by 5 bases. CDR3: CASSTRQGSVWETQYF. The CDR3 region has the DNA TGTGCCAGCAGCACACGACAGGGGAGTGTTTGGGAGACCCAGTACTTC.

The chain joins TRBV14 to TRBJ1-2; no firm D call. Trimming pared 4 bases from V and 4 bases from J, leaving 13 bases between. The CDR3 has 14 amino acids. CDR1 is SGHDN, CDR2 FVKESK, per germline. This chain's CDR3 is CASSRTTLAYGYTF. The CDR3 region has the DNA TGTGCCAGCAGCCGAACGACACTAGCCTATGGCTACACCTTC.

The chain employs TRBV16 and TRBJ2-7; D is undetermined. CDR1 and CDR2 from the germline V gene are KGHSY and FQNENV. The CDR3 extends over 12 amino acids. V was pared by 6 bases and J by 0 bases, with 6 bases between. The CDR3 loop reads CASSQSSYEQYF. The CDR3 DNA sequence: TGTGCCAGCAGTCAAAGCTCCTACGAGCAGTACTTC.

The chain recombines TRBV7-3 with TRBJ2-1, with 8 bases identical to TRBD1. In germline, CDR1 is SGHTA, CDR2 FQGTGA. The CDR3 spans 14 residues. The trim removed 2 bases at V and 5 bases at J, leaving 2 bases unmatched. The CDR3 here is CASSLGTGHNEQFF. The DNA for the CDR3 is TGTGCCAGCAGCTTAGGGACAGGACACAATGAGCAGTTCTTC.

The gene calls are TRBV7-8 and TRBJ1-2, with TRBD1 identical over 7 bases. Germline CDR1 and CDR2: SGHVS and FQNEAQ. This CDR3 region has 14 residues. Germline trimming cut 7 bases from V and 2 bases from J; bases unmatched to any gene: 7. CDR3 bases: TGTGCCAGCACCAAGGGACAGCCCAACTATGGCTACACCTTC. This sequence encodes CASTKGQPNYGYTF.

This clone was found a few times. This chain joins TRBV5-1 and TRBJ1-1, with D possibly TRBD1 on 5 matching bases. V was cut by 0 bases and J by 5 bases, with 11 bases left in between. This CDR3 is built from 14 residues. Germline assignment: CDR1 SGHRS and CDR2 YFSETQ. DNA of the CDR3: TGCGCCAGCAGCTTGGCCGGGGGTTGGACTGAAGCTTTCTTT. Its translation: CASSLAGGWTEAFF.

This chain links TRBV6-5 with TRBJ1-2; tentative D call: TRBD1 (5 bases). CDR3 length equals 15 residues. Germline assignment: CDR1 MNHEY and CDR2 SVGAGI. With 6 bases removed from V and 1 base from J, the gap between germline ends came to 15 bases. CDR3 sequence reads: CASRPGGGNNYGYTF. Written as DNA, the CDR3 is TGTGCCAGCAGACCCGGCGGGGGAAATAACTATGGCTACACCTTC.

This sequence joins TRBV9 and TRBJ2-3; the match to TRBD2 covers 12 bases. The CDR3 totals 19 residues. The germline CDR1 and CDR2 sequences are SGDLS and YYNGEE. V shed 3 bases and J 2 bases; nucleotides not matched to a gene: 13. The DNA for the CDR3 is TGTGCCAGCAGCGCCAGGGGGGGACTAGCGGGTGGACCCACAGATACGCAGTATTTT. Its translation: CASSARGGLAGGPTDTQYF.

The rearrangement uses TRBV7-7 and TRBJ2-1; weak D call: TRBD2 (5 bases). V was shortened by 0 bases and J by 9 bases, with 9 bases between the two germline ends. The germline V gene encodes CDR1 SSHAT and CDR2 FNYEAQ (reference sequence). This CDR3 is 13 amino acids long. The chain's CDR3 is CASSLAGETEQFF. The CDR3 coding sequence is TGTGCCAGCAGCTTAGCGGGAGAGACTGAGCAGTTCTTC.

J is TRBJ1-6 and V is TRBV28; 9 bases are a match to TRBD1. J was trimmed by 5 bases and V by 6 bases; bases with no gene match: 8. The CDR3 contains 16 residues. Germline V lookup: CDR1 MDHEN, CDR2 SYDVKM. CDR3 DNA: TGTGCCAGCAGAGGGGGCGACAGGGGGAATAATTCACCCCTCCACTTT. This translates into CASRGGDRGNNSPLHF.

Only a few counts were recorded for this clone. The CDR3 nucleotides read TGTGCCAGCAGGGAAAGGACAGGGGTTCCCGGGGAGCTGTTTTTT. It yields the protein CASRERTGVPGELFF. This chain uses TRBV6-5 with TRBJ2-2; 9 bases line up with TRBD1. After removal of 6 bases from V and 6 bases from J, the junction contained 8 bases not matched to a gene. Germline V gene sequence: CDR1 MNHEY, CDR2 SVGAGI. The CDR3 spans 15 residues.